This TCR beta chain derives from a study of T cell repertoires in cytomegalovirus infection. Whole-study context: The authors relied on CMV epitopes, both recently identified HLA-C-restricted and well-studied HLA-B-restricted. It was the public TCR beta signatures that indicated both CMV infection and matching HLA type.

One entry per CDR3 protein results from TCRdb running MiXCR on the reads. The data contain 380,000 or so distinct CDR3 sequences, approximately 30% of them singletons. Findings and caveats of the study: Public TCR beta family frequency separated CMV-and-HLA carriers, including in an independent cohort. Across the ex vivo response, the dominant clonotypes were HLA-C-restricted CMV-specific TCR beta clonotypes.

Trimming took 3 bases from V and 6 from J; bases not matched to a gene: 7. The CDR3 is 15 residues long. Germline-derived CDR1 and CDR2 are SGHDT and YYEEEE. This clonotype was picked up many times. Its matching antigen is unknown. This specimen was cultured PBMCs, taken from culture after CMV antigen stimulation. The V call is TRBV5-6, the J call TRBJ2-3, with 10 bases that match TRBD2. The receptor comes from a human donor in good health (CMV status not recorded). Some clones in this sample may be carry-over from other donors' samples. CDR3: CASSSLAGEKDTQYF. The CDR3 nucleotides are TGTGCCAGCAGCTCCCTAGCGGGAGAAAAGGATACGCAGTATTTT.